This T cell receptor (beta chain) was profiled in a study of identical twins. Regarding the study as a whole: Zero-insertion results could be subject to partial confounding by invariant MAIT and iNKT cells. Out-of-frame TCR alpha sharing in monozygotic twins exceeded recombination model predictions. Cord blood beta clonotypes that were abundant carried fewer insertions, and memory repertoires showed no such trend.

Healthy Caucasians alone served as donors. One entry per CDR3 protein results from TCRdb running MiXCR on the 5' RACE reads. The sample has about 690,000 distinct CDR3 sequences; around 6% are singletons. The table lists this clonotype with many counts. Its antigen is unknown. CDR1 is SGHRS, CDR2 YFSETQ, per germline. The CDR3 spans 13 residues. V lost 7 bases to trimming and J lost 2 bases, with 12 bases between them. Sequenced: naive T cells sorted from blood. The chain is built from TRBV5-1 and TRBJ1-2; D remains unclear. This TCR was recovered from a man younger than 35 in good health. The CDR3 spells CASALGGNYGYTF. The CDR3 bases are TGCGCCAGCGCCCTTGGCGGAAACTATGGCTACACCTTC.